Listed below are T cell receptor beta chains from one sample, sequenced in a study of CD8 T cells in Susac syndrome. TCRdb re-called the immunoSEQ multiplex PCR reads with MiXCR, one entry per CDR3 protein. The sample yields 80,000 to 90,000 distinct CDR3 sequences, just under 95% seen once. Material for sequencing was CD8+ T cells from PBMCs. The receptors were sampled from a human donor with Susac syndrome. The CDR3 runs from the conserved cysteine through the conserved F or W. D genes are given only for firm matches. Some rows have no size entry. The others give once, few or many, or a class for an expanded clone.

D gene | J gene | clone size | V gene | CDR3 protein | CDR3 DNA
NA | TRBJ2-1 | NA | TRBV9 | CASSVATGDYNEQFF | TGTGCCAGCAGCGTAGCTACCGGTGACTACAATGAGCAGTTCTTC
TRBD2 | TRBJ2-3 | NA | TRBV4-1 | CASRTGLARGGDTQYF | TGCGCCAGCAGAACAGGACTAGCCCGAGGAGGGGATACGCAGTATTTT
TRBD2 | TRBJ2-1 | NA | TRBV11-2 | CASRGGVSSYNEQFF | TGTGCCAGCCGGGGAGGGGTAAGCTCCTACAATGAGCAGTTCTTC
NA | TRBJ2-5 | NA | TRBV6-6 | CASKTERETQYF | TGTGCCAGCAAAACGGAGCGGGAGACCCAGTACTTC
TRBD2 | TRBJ2-7 | once | TRBV6-2/TRBV6-3 | CASSYSPLADSSSYEQYF | TGTGCCAGCAGTTACTCCCCACTAGCGGATTCGAGCTCCTACGAGCAGTACTTC
TRBD2 | TRBJ2-3 | NA | TRBV4-1 | CASSQSKTSGRGDTQYF | TGCGCCAGCAGCCAATCAAAGACTAGCGGGAGGGGAGATACGCAGTATTTT
TRBD2 | TRBJ2-7 | NA | TRBV20-1 | CSAKGLAGGPGEQYF | TGCAGTGCCAAGGGACTAGCGGGAGGCCCAGGGGAGCAGTACTTC
TRBD2 | TRBJ2-1 | NA | TRBV20-1 | CSASGLAGQSSYNEQFF | TGCAGTGCTAGCGGGCTAGCGGGACAGAGCTCCTACAATGAGCAGTTCTTC
NA | TRBJ2-3 | NA | TRBV30 | CAWSGLQGSRADTQYF | TGTGCCTGGAGTGGACTTCAAGGCAGCCGGGCAGATACGCAGTATTTT
NA | TRBJ2-7 | NA | TRBV3-1 | CASSQGENYEQYF | TGTGCCAGCAGCCAGGGGGAGAACTACGAGCAGTACTTC
NA | TRBJ1-1 | NA | TRBV29-1 | CSVETGLGEAFF | TGCAGCGTTGAAACGGGGTTAGGTGAAGCTTTCTTT